Reported below is one T cell receptor beta chain. Its target is not known. With V trimmed by 6 bases and J by 0 bases, 6 bases remained unmatched. Germline lookup yields CDR1 MNHEY and CDR2 SMNVEV (reference sequence). The CDR3 length is 15 residues. The sample is drawn from a study of OX40 agonist ivuxolimab in advanced cancers. General study points: In a subset of nonresponders, normalized T-cell clonal expansion was also low.

Method: immunoSEQ multiplex PCR; TCRdb's copy keeps in-frame clones and lacks some. The sample shows roughly 41,000 clones, about 86% of them seen only once. This receptor was obtained from an adult with an advanced solid tumor such as melanoma, head and neck, liver or kidney cancer. The starting material was CD4+ or CD8+ T cells sorted from blood, obtained in a trial of the OX40 agonist ivuxolimab. The V and J genes are TRBV27 and TRBJ2-7; 9 bases agree with TRBD1. The CDR3 bases are TGTGCCAGCAGGAGTGCGGGACAGGGCTCCTACGAGCAGTACTTC. It translates to CASRSAGQGSYEQYF.